This T cell receptor (beta chain) was profiled in a study of shared clonotypes between healthy human individuals. Study-level information: The composition of the donors was a couple of women and a few men aged 18 to 49. General observations from the study: Donor scarcity curtailed the genetic and exposure-history diversity represented herein.

This clone was counted only a few times. Its target is not known. The length of the CDR3 is 14 residues. V lost 4 bases and J lost 2, with 11 bases in between. Germline CDR1 SGHRS, CDR2 YFSETQ. Sequencing was performed with immunoSEQ multiplex PCR; in TCRdb, only in-frame clones are kept and a portion is missing. This table holds roughly 490,000 clones, around 80% found once. Input material: PBMCs. This rearrangement joins TRBV5-1 to TRBJ2-3, with D possibly matching TRBD2 (6 bases). This TCR came from a woman aged 40-49 years in good health. Some clones in this sample may be carry-over from other donors' samples. DNA for the CDR3: TGCGCCAGCAGCGGGGGGTATAACACAGATACGCAGTATTTT. It codes for CASSGGYNTDTQYF.